Below, one T cell receptor beta chain is given with its context. The data are from a study of blood T cells in healthy people across ages. Then a second PCR, running about 6 to 12 cycles, was carried out with a sample-barcoded 5' primer and a J-beta primer mix. TCRdb recomputed calls from the 5' RACE reads with MiXCR, one row per CDR3 protein. Altogether about 1.7 million distinct CDR3 sequences are present, roughly 27% being singletons, with the ten largest covering 7.7%. Germline V gene lookup returns CDR1 MGHRA and CDR2 YSYEKL. This CDR3 is 14 amino acids long. The chain couples TRBV4-1 to TRBJ2-5; a possible D gene is TRBD2 (7 bases). The DNA matches TRBJ2-7 better at its end, which makes the J call doubtful. The receptor was isolated from a woman in her 30s in good health. The sequencing sample was made of blood. The CDR3 sequence is CASSRGIGRDEQYF. The CDR3 nucleotides are TGCGCCAGCAGCAGGGGGATAGGGAGGGACGAGCAGTACTTC.